This T cell receptor (beta chain) was observed in a study of T cells in Graves' hyperthyroidism and ophthalmopathy. General study points: Ophthalmopathy was identified by the model a median approximately 6.4 months ahead of onset. Most thyroid clonotypes with frequency above 0.001 were detected in blood.

The germline CDR1 and CDR2 sequences are SQVTM and ANQGSEA. The V end was cut by 7 bases, the J end by 3 bases, with 15 bases between. The CDR3 covers 13 residues. Amplified TCR beta CDR3 regions came from RNA transcripts. Primed by the HTBI set, a first-round RT-PCR was run on the TCR CDR3. TCRdb re-called the multiplex PCR reads with MiXCR, one entry per CDR3 protein. The sample holds around 600,000 distinct CDR3 sequences, 45% seen once. Diagnostic assessment was based on clinical symptoms, serum thyroxine and TRAb, thyroid ultrasound and orbital computed tomography. As to this clonotype: The antigen remains unidentified.

This TCR was sampled from an adult man with Graves' disease, either hyperthyroidism or ophthalmopathy (not recorded which). J is TRBJ1-2 and V is TRBV29-1; the D gene is possibly TRBD1 (5 bases). The specimen was peripheral blood or thyroid tissue (not recorded which). The CDR3 DNA reads as TGCAGCGCGGGGGGAGCTACGTACTATGGCTACACCTTC. This translates into CSAGGATYYGYTF.